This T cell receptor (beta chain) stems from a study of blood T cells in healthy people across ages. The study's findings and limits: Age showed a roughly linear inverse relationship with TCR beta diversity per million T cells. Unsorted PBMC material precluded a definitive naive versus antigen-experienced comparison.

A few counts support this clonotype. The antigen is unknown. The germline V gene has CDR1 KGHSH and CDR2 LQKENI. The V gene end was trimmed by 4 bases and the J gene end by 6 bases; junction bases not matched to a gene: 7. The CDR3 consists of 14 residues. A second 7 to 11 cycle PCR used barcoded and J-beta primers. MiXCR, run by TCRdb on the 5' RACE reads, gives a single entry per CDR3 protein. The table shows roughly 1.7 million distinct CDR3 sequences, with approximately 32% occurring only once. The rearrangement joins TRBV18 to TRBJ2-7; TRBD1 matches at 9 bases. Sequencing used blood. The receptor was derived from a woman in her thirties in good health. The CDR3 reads CASSLDRGKSEQYF. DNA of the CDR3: TGTGCCAGCTCACTAGACAGGGGGAAATCCGAGCAGTACTTC.